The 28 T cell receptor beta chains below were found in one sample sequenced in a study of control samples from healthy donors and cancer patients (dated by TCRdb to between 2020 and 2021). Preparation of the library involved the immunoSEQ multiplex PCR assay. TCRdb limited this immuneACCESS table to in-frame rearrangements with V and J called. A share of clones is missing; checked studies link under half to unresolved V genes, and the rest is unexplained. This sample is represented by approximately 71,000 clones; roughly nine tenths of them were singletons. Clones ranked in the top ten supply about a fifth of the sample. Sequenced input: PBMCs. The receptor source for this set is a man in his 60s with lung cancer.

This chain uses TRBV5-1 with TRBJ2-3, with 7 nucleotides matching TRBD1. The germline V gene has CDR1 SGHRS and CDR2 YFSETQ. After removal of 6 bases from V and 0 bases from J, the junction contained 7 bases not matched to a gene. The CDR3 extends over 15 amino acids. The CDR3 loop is CASTRQGSSTDTQYF. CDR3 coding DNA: TGCGCCAGCACCCGACAGGGCTCTAGCACAGATACGCAGTATTTT.

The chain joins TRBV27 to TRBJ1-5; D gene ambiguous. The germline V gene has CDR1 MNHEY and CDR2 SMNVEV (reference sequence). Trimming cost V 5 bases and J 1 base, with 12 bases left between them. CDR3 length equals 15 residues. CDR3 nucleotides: TGTGCCAGCAGTCCCCGTGGATTCAGCAATCAGCCCCAGCATTTT. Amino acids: CASSPRGFSNQPQHF.

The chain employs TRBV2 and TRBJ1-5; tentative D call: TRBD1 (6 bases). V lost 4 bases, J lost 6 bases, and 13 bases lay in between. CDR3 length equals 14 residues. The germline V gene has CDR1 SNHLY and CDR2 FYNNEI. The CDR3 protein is CASSGQAVTQPQHF. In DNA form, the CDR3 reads TGTGCCAGCAGTGGACAGGCGGTAACTCAGCCCCAGCATTTT.

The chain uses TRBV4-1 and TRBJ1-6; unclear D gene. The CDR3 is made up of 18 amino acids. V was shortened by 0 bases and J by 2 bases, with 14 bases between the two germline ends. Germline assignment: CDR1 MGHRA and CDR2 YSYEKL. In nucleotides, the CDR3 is TGCGCCAGCAGCCAAGAACCACCGGATAGCCCCTATAATTCACCCCTCCACTTT. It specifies CASSQEPPDSPYNSPLHF.

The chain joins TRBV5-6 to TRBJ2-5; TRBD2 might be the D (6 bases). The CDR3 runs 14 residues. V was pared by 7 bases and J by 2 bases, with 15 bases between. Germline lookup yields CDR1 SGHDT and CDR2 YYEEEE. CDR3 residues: CASWRAGLQETQYF. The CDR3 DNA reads TGTGCCAGCTGGAGGGCAGGCCTTCAAGAGACCCAGTACTTC. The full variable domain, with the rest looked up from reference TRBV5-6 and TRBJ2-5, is DAGVTQSPTHLIKTRGQQVTLRCSPKSGHDTVSWYQQALGQGPQFIFQYYEEEERQRGNFPDRFSGHQFPNYSSELNVNALLLGDSALYLCASWRAGLQETQYFGPGTRLLVL.

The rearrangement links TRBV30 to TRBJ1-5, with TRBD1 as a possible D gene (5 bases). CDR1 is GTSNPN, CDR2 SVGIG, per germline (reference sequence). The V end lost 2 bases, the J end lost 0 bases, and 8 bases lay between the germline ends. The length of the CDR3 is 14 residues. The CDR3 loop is CAWSRGISNQPQHF. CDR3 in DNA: TGTGCCTGGAGTCGGGGCATTAGCAATCAGCCCCAGCATTTT.

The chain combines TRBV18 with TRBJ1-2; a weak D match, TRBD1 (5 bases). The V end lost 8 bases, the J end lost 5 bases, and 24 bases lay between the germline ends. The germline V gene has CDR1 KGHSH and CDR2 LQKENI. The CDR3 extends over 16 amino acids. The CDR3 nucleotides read TGTGCCAGCGTTCCTCTCCCACTCGGGACGTCTTATGGCTACACCTTC. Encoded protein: CASVPLPLGTSYGYTF.

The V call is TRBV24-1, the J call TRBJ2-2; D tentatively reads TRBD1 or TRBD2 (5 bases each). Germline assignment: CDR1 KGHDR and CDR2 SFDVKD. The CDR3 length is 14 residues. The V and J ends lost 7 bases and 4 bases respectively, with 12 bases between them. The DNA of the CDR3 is TGTGCCACCAGCCCCAGGGAGATCACCGGGGAGCTGTTTTTT. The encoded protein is CATSPREITGELFF.

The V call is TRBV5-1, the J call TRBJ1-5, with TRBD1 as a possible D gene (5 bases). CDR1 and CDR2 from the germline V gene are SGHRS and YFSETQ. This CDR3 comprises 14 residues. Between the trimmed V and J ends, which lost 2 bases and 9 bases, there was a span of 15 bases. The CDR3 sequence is CASSFDRGGWPQHF. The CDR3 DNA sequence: TGCGCCAGCAGCTTTGATAGGGGTGGGTGGCCCCAGCATTTT.

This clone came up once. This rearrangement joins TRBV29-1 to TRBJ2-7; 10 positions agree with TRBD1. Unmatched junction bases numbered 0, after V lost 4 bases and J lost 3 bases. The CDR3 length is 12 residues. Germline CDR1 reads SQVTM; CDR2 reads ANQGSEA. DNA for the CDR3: TGCAGCGTTGGGACAGGGGGCTACGAGCAGTACTTC. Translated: CSVGTGGYEQYF.

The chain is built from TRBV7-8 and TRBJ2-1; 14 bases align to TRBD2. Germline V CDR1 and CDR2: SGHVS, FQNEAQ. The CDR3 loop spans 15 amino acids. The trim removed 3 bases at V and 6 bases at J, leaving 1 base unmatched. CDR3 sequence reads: CASSLTSGGANEQFF. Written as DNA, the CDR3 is TGTGCCAGCAGCTTGACTAGCGGGGGGGCCAATGAGCAGTTCTTC.

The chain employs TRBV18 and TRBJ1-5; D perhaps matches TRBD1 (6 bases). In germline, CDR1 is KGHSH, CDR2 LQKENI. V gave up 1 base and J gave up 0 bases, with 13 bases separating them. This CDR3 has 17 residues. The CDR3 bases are TGTGCCAGCTCACCACGGGACACCGGTTATAGCAATCAGCCCCAGCATTTT. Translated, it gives CASSPRDTGYSNQPQHF.

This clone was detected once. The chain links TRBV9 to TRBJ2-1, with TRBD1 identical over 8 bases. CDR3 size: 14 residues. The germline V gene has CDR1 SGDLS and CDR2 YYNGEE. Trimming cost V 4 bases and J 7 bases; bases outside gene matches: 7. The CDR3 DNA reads TGTGCCAGCAGCTTCGGACAGGGTGGGAATGAGCAGTTCTTC. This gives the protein CASSFGQGGNEQFF. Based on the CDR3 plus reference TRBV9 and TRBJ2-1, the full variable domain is DSGVTQTPKHLITATGQRVTLRCSPRSGDLSVYWYQQSLDQGLQFLIQYYNGEERAKGNILERFSAQQFPDLHSELNLSSLELGDSALYFCASSFGQGGNEQFFGPGTRLTVL.

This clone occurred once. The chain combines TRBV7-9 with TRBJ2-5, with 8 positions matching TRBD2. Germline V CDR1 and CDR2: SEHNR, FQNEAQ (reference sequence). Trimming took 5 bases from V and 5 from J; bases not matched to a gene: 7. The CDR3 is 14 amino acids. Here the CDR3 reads CASSHPTSDETQYF. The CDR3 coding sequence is TGTGCCAGCAGCCATCCGACTAGCGACGAGACCCAGTACTTC.

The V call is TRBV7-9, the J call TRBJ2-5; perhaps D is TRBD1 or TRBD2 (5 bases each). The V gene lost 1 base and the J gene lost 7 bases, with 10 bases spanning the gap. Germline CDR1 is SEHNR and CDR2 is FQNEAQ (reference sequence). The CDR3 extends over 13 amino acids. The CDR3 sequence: CASSLDRGVTQYF. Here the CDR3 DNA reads TGTGCCAGCAGCTTAGACAGAGGGGTGACCCAGTACTTC.

This CDR3 is CATSDPGQGETEAFF. Written as DNA, the CDR3 is TGTGCCACCAGTGATCCGGGACAGGGCGAGACTGAAGCTTTCTTT. The V call is TRBV24-1, the J call TRBJ1-1; 9 nucleotides line up with TRBD1. Looked up from germline, CDR1 is KGHDR and CDR2 is SFDVKD. The CDR3 is made up of 15 amino acids. V shed 3 bases, J shed 5 bases, and the junction held 6 bases outside the gene matches.

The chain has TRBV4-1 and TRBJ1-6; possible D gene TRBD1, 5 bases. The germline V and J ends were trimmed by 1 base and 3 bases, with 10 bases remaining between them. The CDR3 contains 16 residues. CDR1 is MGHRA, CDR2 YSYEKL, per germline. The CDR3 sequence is CASSQVGGGYNSPLHF. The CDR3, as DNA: TGCGCCAGCAGCCAAGTTGGGGGTGGCTATAATTCACCCCTCCACTTT.

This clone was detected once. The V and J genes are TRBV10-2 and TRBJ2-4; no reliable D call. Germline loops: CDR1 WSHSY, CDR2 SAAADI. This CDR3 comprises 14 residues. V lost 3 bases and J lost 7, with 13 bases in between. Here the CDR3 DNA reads TGCGCCAGCAGTGAATCTGGAAGAGGCAACATTCAGTACTTC. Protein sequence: CASSESGRGNIQYF.

Here the CDR3 reads CASSLREFPYEQYF. CDR3 bases: TGTGCCAGCAGTTTAAGGGAATTCCCCTACGAGCAGTACTTC. The genes are TRBV28 and TRBJ2-7; D gene uncertain. Trimming pared 2 bases from V and 2 bases from J, leaving 10 bases between. This CDR3 has 14 amino acids. Germline V gene data show CDR1 as MDHEN and CDR2 as SYDVKM.

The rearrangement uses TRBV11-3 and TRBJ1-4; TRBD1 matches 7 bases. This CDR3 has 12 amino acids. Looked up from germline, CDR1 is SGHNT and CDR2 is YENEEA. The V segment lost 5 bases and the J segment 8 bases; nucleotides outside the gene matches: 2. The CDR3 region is CASSAQGEKLFF. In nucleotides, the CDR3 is TGTGCCAGCAGCGCACAGGGGGAAAAACTGTTTTTT. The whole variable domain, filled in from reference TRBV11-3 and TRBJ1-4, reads EAGVVQSPRYKIIEKKQPVAFWCNPISGHNTLYWYLQNLGQGPELLIRYENEEAVDDSQLPKDRFSAERLKGVDSTLKIQPAELGDSAVYLCASSAQGEKLFFGSGTQLSVL.

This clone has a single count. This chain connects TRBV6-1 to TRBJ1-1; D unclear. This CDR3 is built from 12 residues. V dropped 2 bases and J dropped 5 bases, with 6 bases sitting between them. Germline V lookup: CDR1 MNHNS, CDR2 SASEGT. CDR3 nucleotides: TGTGCCAGCAGTGAATCATGGACTGAAGCTTTCTTT. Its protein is CASSESWTEAFF.

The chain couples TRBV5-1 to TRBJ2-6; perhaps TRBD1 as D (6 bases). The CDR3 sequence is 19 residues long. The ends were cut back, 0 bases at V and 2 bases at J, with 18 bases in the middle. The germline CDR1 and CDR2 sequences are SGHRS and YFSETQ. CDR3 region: CASSLGDQGSPPGANVLTF. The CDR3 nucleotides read TGCGCCAGCAGCTTGGGAGATCAGGGGTCCCCCCCTGGGGCCAACGTCCTGACTTTC. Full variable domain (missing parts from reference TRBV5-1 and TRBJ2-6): KAGVTQTPRYLIKTRGQQVTLSCSPISGHRSVSWYQQTPGQGLQFLFEYFSETQRNKGNFPGRFSGRQFSNSRSEMNVSTLELGDSALYLCASSLGDQGSPPGANVLTFGAGSRLTVL.

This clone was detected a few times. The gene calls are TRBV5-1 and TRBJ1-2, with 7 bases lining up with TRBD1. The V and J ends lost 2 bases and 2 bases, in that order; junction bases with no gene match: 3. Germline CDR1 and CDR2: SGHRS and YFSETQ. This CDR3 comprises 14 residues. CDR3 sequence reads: CASSLQGTNYGYTF. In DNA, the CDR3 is TGCGCCAGCAGCTTACAGGGGACGAACTATGGCTACACCTTC.

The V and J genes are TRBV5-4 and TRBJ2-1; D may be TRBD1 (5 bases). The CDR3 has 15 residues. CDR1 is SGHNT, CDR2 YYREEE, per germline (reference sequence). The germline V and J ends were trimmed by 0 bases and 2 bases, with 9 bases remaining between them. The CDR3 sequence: CASSLEGKPYNEQFF. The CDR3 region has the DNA TGTGCCAGCAGCTTGGAGGGGAAGCCCTACAATGAGCAGTTCTTC. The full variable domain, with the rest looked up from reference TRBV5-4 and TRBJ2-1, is ETGVTQSPTHLIKTRGQQVTLRCSSQSGHNTVSWYQQALGQGPQFIFQYYREEENGRGNFPPRFSGLQFPNYSSELNVNALELDDSALYLCASSLEGKPYNEQFFGPGTRLTVL.

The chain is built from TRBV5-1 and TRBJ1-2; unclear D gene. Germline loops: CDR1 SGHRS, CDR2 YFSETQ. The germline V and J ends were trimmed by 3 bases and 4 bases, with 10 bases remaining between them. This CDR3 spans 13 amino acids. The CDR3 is CASSSGVGYGYTF. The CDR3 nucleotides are TGCGCCAGCAGCTCCGGAGTCGGCTATGGCTACACCTTC.

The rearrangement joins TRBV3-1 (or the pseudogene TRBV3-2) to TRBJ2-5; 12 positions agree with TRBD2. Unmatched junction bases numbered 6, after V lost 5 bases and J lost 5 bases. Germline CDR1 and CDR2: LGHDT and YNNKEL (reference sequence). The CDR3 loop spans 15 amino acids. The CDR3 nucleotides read TGTGCCAGCAGCTCAACTAGCGGGGGGCGGGAGACCCAGTACTTC. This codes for CASSSTSGGRETQYF.

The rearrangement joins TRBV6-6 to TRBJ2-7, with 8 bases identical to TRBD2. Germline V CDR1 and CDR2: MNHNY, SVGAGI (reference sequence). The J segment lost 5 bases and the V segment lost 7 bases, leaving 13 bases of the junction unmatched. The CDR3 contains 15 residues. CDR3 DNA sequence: TGTGCCAGCATTAGCGGATCGGGGGGGAACCACGAGCAGTACGTC. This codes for CASISGSGGNHEQYV.

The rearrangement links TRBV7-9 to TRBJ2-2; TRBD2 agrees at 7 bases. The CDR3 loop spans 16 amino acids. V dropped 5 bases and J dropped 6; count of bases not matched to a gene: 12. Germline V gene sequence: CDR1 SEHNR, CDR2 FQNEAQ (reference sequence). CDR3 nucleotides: TGTGCCAGCAGCGCCCGTGGGGGGGAGGGCGCCGGGGAGCTGTTTTTT. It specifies CASSARGGEGAGELFF.